This TCR beta chain was documented in a study of cytomegalovirus exposure and HLA in healthy donors. Study results and limitations: As was reported, the HLA-A and HLA-B alleles of most subjects were accurately predicted from TCR beta sequences. Trimming of TCR beta V- and J-genes showed a link, identified in a later analysis, to a missense DCLRE1C variant.

Donors likely had unrecorded immune exposures despite being nominally healthy when sampled. Use of 60 Vbeta and 13 Jbeta primers characterized the PCR. The protocol was immunoSEQ multiplex PCR, while the TCRdb copy is restricted to in-frame clones and leaves out a portion. The table includes 100,000 to 150,000 clones, just under 75% detected once. As for this clone: Its antigen is not identified.

CDR3 length equals 16 residues. Germline-derived CDR1 and CDR2 are MDHEN and SYDVKM. With 1 base clipped from V and 5 bases from J, the junction kept 9 bases outside the gene matches. This chain joins TRBV28 and TRBJ2-5, with 8 bases identical to TRBD2. The sample consisted of PBMCs. The receptor's source is a man aged 35 to 55 in good health and CMV-seropositive. This chain's CDR3 is CASSLLRAGARETQYF. The CDR3 region has the DNA TGTGCCAGCAGTTTATTGCGAGCGGGGGCCCGGGAGACCCAGTACTTC.